The rows below give T cell receptor beta chains drawn from one sample of a study of post-analysis software for immune sequencing data. One entry per CDR3 protein, called by TCRdb with MiXCR from the PCR reads. The profile covers about 460,000 distinct CDR3 sequences, with 40% to 55% appearing a single time and 9% to 13% taken by the ten largest. The sequenced sample was blood. These receptors were obtained from a girl under 18 with multiple sclerosis. Both conserved end residues are part of each CDR3. The order of the fields is clone size, D gene, V gene, CDR3 length, J gene, CDR3 protein, CDR3 DNA. D genes are given only for firm matches. A row's size may be missing; if present it is once, few, many or a size class.

abundance: NA; d_gene: TRBD2; v_gene: TRBV5-1; len: 16; j_gene: TRBJ2-7; CDR3aa: CASRTGTSGRLNEQYF; CDR3nt: TGCGCCAGCAGAACCGGGACTAGCGGGAGGTTAAACGAGCAGTACTTC
abundance: NA; d_gene: TRBD2; v_gene: TRBV29-1; len: 13; j_gene: TRBJ2-5; CDR3aa: CSVKRGRTNEQYF; CDR3nt: TGCAGCGTCAAGCGGGGAAGGACCAATGAGCAGTACTTC
abundance: NA; d_gene: NA; v_gene: TRBV6-5; len: 15; j_gene: TRBJ1-2; CDR3aa: CASSSPQTGVYGYTF; CDR3nt: TGTGCCAGCAGCTCCCCTCAGACAGGAGTCTATGGCTACACCTTC
abundance: few; d_gene: TRBD1; v_gene: TRBV29-1; len: 12; j_gene: TRBJ2-3; CDR3aa: CSGDRRTDTQYF; CDR3nt: TGCAGCGGGGACAGACGCACAGATACGCAGTATTTT
abundance: NA; d_gene: NA; v_gene: TRBV7-6; len: 11; j_gene: TRBJ2-1; CDR3aa: CASNSYGEQFF; CDR3nt: TGTGCCAGCAACTCCTACGGTGAGCAGTTCTTC
abundance: NA; d_gene: TRBD2; v_gene: TRBV19; len: 16; j_gene: TRBJ2-1; CDR3aa: CASSIDRGLVFNEQFF; CDR3nt: TGTGCCAGTAGTATAGATCGCGGACTAGTCTTCAATGAGCAGTTCTTC
abundance: few; d_gene: TRBD2; v_gene: TRBV6-1; len: 15; j_gene: TRBJ2-3; CDR3aa: CASSGLAGETDTQYF; CDR3nt: TGTGCCAGCAGTGGACTAGCGGGAGAGACAGATACGCAGTATTTT
abundance: NA; d_gene: NA; v_gene: TRBV7-2; len: 15; j_gene: TRBJ2-1; CDR3aa: CASSFGGMGVNEQFF; CDR3nt: TGTGCCAGCAGCTTCGGAGGGATGGGCGTCAATGAGCAGTTCTTC
abundance: few; d_gene: TRBD2; v_gene: TRBV29-1; len: 14; j_gene: TRBJ2-7; CDR3aa: CSVEGGPPYYEQYF; CDR3nt: TGCAGCGTTGAGGGAGGGCCGCCCTACTACGAGCAGTACTTC
abundance: once; d_gene: NA; v_gene: TRBV5-5; len: 14; j_gene: TRBJ2-3; CDR3aa: CASSFDRSTDTQYF; CDR3nt: TGTGCCAGCAGCTTCGACAGAAGCACAGATACGCAGTATTTT
abundance: few; d_gene: NA; v_gene: TRBV24-1; len: 15; j_gene: TRBJ2-3; CDR3aa: CATSDTWTAMDTQYF; CDR3nt: TGTGCCACCAGTGATACTTGGACAGCAATGGATACGCAGTATTTT
abundance: NA; d_gene: TRBD2; v_gene: TRBV12-3/TRBV12-4; len: 16; j_gene: TRBJ2-3; CDR3aa: CASSHGTSGIADAQYF; CDR3nt: TGTGCCAGCAGCCATGGGACTAGCGGGATAGCAGATGCGCAGTATTTT
abundance: few; d_gene: NA; v_gene: TRBV7-3; len: 16; j_gene: TRBJ1-1; CDR3aa: CASSLNPVRVNAEAFF; CDR3nt: TGTGCCAGCAGCTTAAACCCGGTCAGGGTGAACGCTGAAGCTTTCTTT
abundance: NA; d_gene: TRBD1; v_gene: TRBV20-1; len: 13; j_gene: TRBJ2-5; CDR3aa: CSAITGQRETQYF; CDR3nt: TGCAGTGCCATAACGGGACAGCGAGAGACCCAGTACTTC
abundance: once; d_gene: NA; v_gene: TRBV20-1; len: 14; j_gene: TRBJ2-5; CDR3aa: CSADLFGAKETQYF; CDR3nt: TGCAGTGCTGACCTCTTTGGGGCAAAAGAGACCCAGTACTTC
abundance: NA; d_gene: NA; v_gene: TRBV28; len: 14; j_gene: TRBJ2-7; CDR3aa: CASSFSRQLYEQYF; CDR3nt: TGTGCCAGCAGTTTTTCCCGGCAGCTCTACGAGCAGTACTTC
abundance: NA; d_gene: NA; v_gene: TRBV7-9; len: 15; j_gene: TRBJ2-7; CDR3aa: CASSSRTGMPYEQYF; CDR3nt: TGTGCCAGCAGCTCCCGCACAGGGATGCCCTACGAGCAGTACTTC
abundance: NA; d_gene: NA; v_gene: TRBV4-3; len: 20; j_gene: TRBJ2-1; CDR3aa: CASSQDASSSLSGSGNEQFF; CDR3nt: TGCGCCAGCAGCCAAGATGCCTCCTCTTCCTTAAGTGGATCTGGCAATGAGCAGTTCTTC
abundance: NA; d_gene: TRBD2; v_gene: TRBV7-2; len: 19; j_gene: TRBJ2-1; CDR3aa: CASSLLGTSGSSSYNEQFF; CDR3nt: TGTGCCAGCAGCCTTCTCGGGACTAGCGGGTCCAGCTCCTACAATGAGCAGTTCTTC
abundance: few; d_gene: NA; v_gene: TRBV20-1; len: 15; j_gene: TRBJ2-1; CDR3aa: CSAPGSRLPNQPQFF; CDR3nt: TGCAGTGCTCCTGGATCGCGGCTCCCTAATCAGCCCCAGTTCTTC
abundance: NA; d_gene: NA; v_gene: TRBV24-1; len: 16; j_gene: TRBJ2-1; CDR3aa: CATSDGGTDLYYEQFF; CDR3nt: TGTGCCACCAGTGATGGAGGGACGGATTTGTATTATGAGCAGTTCTTC
abundance: NA; d_gene: NA; v_gene: TRBV20-1; len: 13; j_gene: TRBJ2-5; CDR3aa: CSASKAGQETQYF; CDR3nt: TGCAGTGCTAGCAAGGCGGGCCAAGAGACCCAGTACTTC
abundance: NA; d_gene: NA; v_gene: TRBV6-6; len: 13; j_gene: TRBJ1-6; CDR3aa: CASRRDLNSPLHF; CDR3nt: TGTGCCAGCAGGCGGGACTTGAACTCACCCCTCCACTTT
abundance: NA; d_gene: NA; v_gene: TRBV9; len: 14; j_gene: TRBJ2-7; CDR3aa: CASGVEQGSSEQYF; CDR3nt: TGTGCCAGCGGCGTAGAACAGGGTAGCTCCGAGCAGTACTTC
abundance: few; d_gene: NA; v_gene: TRBV6-6; len: 14; j_gene: TRBJ2-5; CDR3aa: CASRGWGPQETQYF; CDR3nt: TGTGCCAGCAGGGGCTGGGGGCCCCAAGAGACCCAGTACTTC
abundance: once; d_gene: NA; v_gene: TRBV6-2/TRBV6-3; len: 14; j_gene: TRBJ1-5; CDR3aa: CASSYAGGNQPQHF; CDR3nt: TGTGCCAGCAGTTACGCAGGGGGCAATCAGCCCCAGCATTTT
abundance: few; d_gene: NA; v_gene: TRBV20-1; len: 14; j_gene: TRBJ2-7; CDR3aa: CSAKGGDVVYEQYF; CDR3nt: TGCAGTGCAAAAGGTGGGGACGTCGTCTACGAGCAGTACTTC
abundance: once; d_gene: NA; v_gene: TRBV6-5; len: 14; j_gene: TRBJ2-1; CDR3aa: CASSDYSSYNKQFF; CDR3nt: TGTGCCAGCAGCGACTATAGCTCCTACAATAAGCAGTTCTTC
abundance: NA; d_gene: NA; v_gene: TRBV6-1; len: 14; j_gene: TRBJ2-3; CDR3aa: CASSEPTGIDTQYF; CDR3nt: TGTGCCAGCAGTGAACCTACAGGGATAGATACGCAGTATTTT
abundance: NA; d_gene: TRBD2; v_gene: TRBV7-9; len: 15; j_gene: TRBJ2-5; CDR3aa: CASSLVAAGVGEQYF; CDR3nt: TGTGCCAGCAGCTTAGTCGCAGCGGGAGTCGGTGAGCAGTACTTC
abundance: few; d_gene: NA; v_gene: TRBV13; len: 14; j_gene: TRBJ2-4; CDR3aa: CASSHRTRENIQYF; CDR3nt: TGTGCCAGCAGCCATCGGACCCGGGAAAACATTCAGTACTTC
abundance: NA; d_gene: NA; v_gene: TRBV2; len: 15; j_gene: TRBJ1-5; CDR3aa: CASSGRQHSNQPQHF; CDR3nt: TGTGCCAGCAGTGGCAGACAGCACAGCAATCAGCCCCAGCATTTT
abundance: few; d_gene: TRBD2; v_gene: TRBV5-1; len: 15; j_gene: TRBJ2-1; CDR3aa: CASSLLAGGFNEQFF; CDR3nt: TGCGCCAGCAGCCTACTAGCGGGAGGCTTCAATGAGCAGTTCTTC
abundance: few; d_gene: TRBD2; v_gene: TRBV6-5; len: 15; j_gene: TRBJ2-7; CDR3aa: CASSGLAGGRYEQYF; CDR3nt: TGTGCCAGCAGTGGACTAGCGGGAGGGAGATACGAGCAGTACTTC
abundance: NA; d_gene: TRBD1; v_gene: TRBV20-1; len: 13; j_gene: TRBJ2-7; CDR3aa: CSAVRDRIYEQYF; CDR3nt: TGCAGTGCTGTCCGGGACAGGATCTACGAGCAGTACTTC
abundance: few; d_gene: NA; v_gene: TRBV6-2/TRBV6-3; len: 14; j_gene: TRBJ1-5; CDR3aa: CASTELYSNQPQHF; CDR3nt: TGTGCCAGCACTGAATTGTATAGCAATCAGCCCCAGCATTTT
abundance: NA; d_gene: TRBD1; v_gene: TRBV29-1; len: 13; j_gene: TRBJ1-2; CDR3aa: CSVGSDRGYGYTF; CDR3nt: TGCAGCGTTGGATCGGACAGGGGCTATGGCTACACCTTC
abundance: few; d_gene: TRBD2; v_gene: TRBV6-2/TRBV6-3; len: 17; j_gene: TRBJ2-5; CDR3aa: CASSLPPPAGGRETQYF; CDR3nt: TGTGCCAGCAGCCTCCCTCCGCCAGCGGGAGGGCGAGAGACCCAGTACTTC
abundance: NA; d_gene: TRBD2; v_gene: TRBV9; len: 17; j_gene: TRBJ2-4; CDR3aa: CASSQTSGRSGRNIQYF; CDR3nt: TGTGCCAGCAGCCAGACTAGCGGGAGGTCGGGCAGAAACATTCAGTACTTC
abundance: few; d_gene: TRBD1; v_gene: TRBV5-1; len: 16; j_gene: TRBJ2-3; CDR3aa: CASSWTGGSSTDTQYF; CDR3nt: TGCGCCAGCAGTTGGACAGGGGGGAGTAGCACAGATACGCAGTATTTT
abundance: NA; d_gene: NA; v_gene: TRBV28; len: 16; j_gene: TRBJ1-5; CDR3aa: CASSLAGRGSNQPQHF; CDR3nt: TGTGCCAGCAGTTTGGCGGGGCGAGGAAGCAATCAGCCCCAGCATTTT
abundance: NA; d_gene: NA; v_gene: TRBV7-3; len: 16; j_gene: TRBJ2-5; CDR3aa: CASSPGGQFRQETQYF; CDR3nt: TGTGCCAGCAGTCCTGGAGGACAGTTCCGCCAAGAGACCCAGTACTTC
abundance: NA; d_gene: NA; v_gene: TRBV5-1; len: 14; j_gene: TRBJ2-5; CDR3aa: CASSLGGFEETQYF; CDR3nt: TGCGCCAGCAGCTTGGGGGGTTTTGAGGAGACCCAGTACTTC
abundance: NA; d_gene: NA; v_gene: TRBV3-1; len: 15; j_gene: TRBJ1-2; CDR3aa: CASSQEPGKDYGYTF; CDR3nt: TGTGCCAGCAGCCAAGAACCAGGGAAGGACTATGGCTACACCTTC
abundance: NA; d_gene: TRBD1; v_gene: TRBV28; len: 15; j_gene: TRBJ1-6; CDR3aa: CASSLLDRANSPLHF; CDR3nt: TGTGCCAGCAGTTTACTGGACAGGGCGAATTCACCCCTCCACTTT
abundance: NA; d_gene: NA; v_gene: TRBV6-6; len: 14; j_gene: TRBJ2-2; CDR3aa: CASSPSGDGGELFF; CDR3nt: TGTGCCAGCAGTCCCTCAGGGGACGGCGGGGAGCTGTTTTTT